A selection of T cell receptor beta chains follows, all from one sample in a study of untreated major depressive disorder. Assay: immunoSEQ multiplex PCR; the TCRdb copy retains only in-frame clones and omits some. The sample contains 20,000 or so clones, approximately 81% of which appear only once. The material sequenced was CD4+ T cells from PBMCs. These receptors originate from a woman aged 30 to 39 in good health. The CDR3 runs from the conserved cysteine through the conserved F or W. A D gene is named only where the DNA matches it firmly. Expanded clones are given a class, and other clones once, few, many or no size at all.

cdr3_aa	cdr3_nt	v_call	j_call	clone_size	d_call
CASSPFRQDTETQYF	TGTGCCAGCAGCCCCTTTCGCCAGGACACAGAGACCCAGTACTTC	TRBV7-9	TRBJ2-5	.	.
CASSFRAGTPTLAQYF	TGCGCCAGCAGCTTTAGAGCTGGGACTCCCACTCTTGCGCAGTATTTT	TRBV5-1	TRBJ2-3	.	.
CASSRGDSYEQYF	TGCGCCAGCAGCAGAGGGGACAGCTACGAGCAGTACTTC	TRBV5-1	TRBJ2-7	.	TRBD1
CASSTGDFYNEQFF	TGTGCCAGCAGCACGGGAGACTTCTACAATGAGCAGTTCTTC	TRBV6-1	TRBJ2-1	.	.
CASSLLGSGGKTQYF	TGTGCCAGCAGTTTGTTGGGGTCTGGCGGAAAGACCCAGTACTTC	TRBV27	TRBJ2-5	.	.
CASSSNTGWNNSPLHF	TGTGCCAGCAGCTCTAACACAGGATGGAATAATTCACCCCTCCACTTT	TRBV9	TRBJ1-6	.	.
CASKQGSTDTQYF	TGTGCCAGTAAGCAGGGGAGCACAGATACGCAGTATTTT	TRBV19	TRBJ2-3	.	.
CASSGLRGNEQFF	TGTGCCAGCAGTGGATTACGGGGAAATGAGCAGTTCTTC	TRBV2	TRBJ2-1	once	.
CASSEVAGVTETQYF	TGTGCCAGCAGTGAAGTAGCGGGAGTCACCGAGACCCAGTACTTC	TRBV2	TRBJ2-5	.	TRBD2
CASSLTRLAVVNEQFF	TGTGCCAGCAGCTTAACGAGGCTAGCGGTCGTCAATGAGCAGTTCTTC	TRBV7-8	TRBJ2-1	.	TRBD2
CASSERNYGYTF	TGTGCCAGCAGCGAGAGGAACTATGGCTACACCTTC	TRBV28	TRBJ1-2	.	.
CASSQDSARVYEQYF	TGTGCCAGCTCACAAGACAGTGCGAGGGTCTACGAGCAGTACTTC	TRBV18	TRBJ2-7	.	.
CASSGQGSNYGYTF	TGTGCCAGCAGTGGGCAGGGCTCCAACTATGGCTACACCTTC	TRBV2	TRBJ1-2	few	.
CASRRDRGVGELFF	TGTGCCAGCAGGCGGGACAGGGGGGTCGGGGAGCTGTTTTTT	TRBV27	TRBJ2-2	once	TRBD1
CASSITPRTVPRELFF	TGTGCCAGTAGTATAACCCCACGGACAGTTCCCCGGGAGCTGTTTTTT	TRBV19	TRBJ2-2	once	.
CASTPPPRAGGFYNEQFF	TGTGCCAGCACCCCACCCCCCCGGGCGGGGGGCTTCTACAATGAGCAGTTCTTC	TRBV7-9	TRBJ2-1	.	TRBD2
CASTDGSRNYGYTF	TGTGCCAGTACCGACGGGTCCAGGAACTATGGCTACACCTTC	TRBV19	TRBJ1-2	.	.
CASSDSSGRASFPNEQFF	TGTGCCAGCAGTGATTCTAGCGGGAGGGCCTCATTCCCGAATGAGCAGTTCTTC	TRBV2	TRBJ2-1	.	TRBD2
CASSLDAGAHSPLHF	TGTGCCAGCAGCTTGGATGCAGGGGCTCATTCACCCCTCCACTTT	TRBV5-6	TRBJ1-6	.	.
CAWRLRGGDYEQYF	TGTGCCTGGAGGCTACGGGGGGGGGACTACGAGCAGTACTTC	TRBV30	TRBJ2-7	.	TRBD2
CASSPLVTGSYEQYF	TGCGCCAGCAGCCCTCTTGTCACAGGGTCCTACGAGCAGTACTTC	TRBV4-1	TRBJ2-7	.	.
CASRARTSGRVSYEQYF	TGTGCAAGTCGCGCCCGGACTAGCGGGAGAGTCTCCTACGAGCAGTACTTC	TRBV12-2	TRBJ2-7	.	.
CASSVTGVTNEKLFF	TGTGCCAGCAGCGTGACAGGGGTGACTAATGAAAAACTGTTTTTT	TRBV9	TRBJ1-4	.	TRBD1
CASRNQGARTEAFF	TGTGCCAGCAGGAATCAGGGGGCTCGGACTGAAGCTTTCTTT	TRBV28	TRBJ1-1	.	TRBD1
CASSVAAASGRNEQFF	TGTGCCAGCAGCGTAGCTGCGGCTAGCGGGAGGAATGAGCAGTTCTTC	TRBV9	TRBJ2-1	.	TRBD2
CASSVDGGRAYEQYF	TGTGCCAGCAGCGTAGATGGCGGGAGGGCCTACGAGCAGTACTTC	TRBV9	TRBJ2-7	.	TRBD2
CASSYYGTKIPYEQYF	TGTGCCAGCAGTTATTACGGGACAAAAATCCCCTACGAGCAGTACTTC	TRBV6-5	TRBJ2-7	.	.
CASSLVPYQETQYF	TGTGCCAGCAGCTTGGTTCCGTACCAAGAGACCCAGTACTTC	TRBV5-4	TRBJ2-5	few	.
CASSLGPGQTITGELFF	TGTGCCAGCAGTTTAGGACCGGGACAGACTATCACCGGGGAGCTGTTTTTT	TRBV27	TRBJ2-2	once	TRBD1
CASSLGPGNTIYF	TGTGCCAGCAGCTTAGGACCTGGAAACACCATATATTTT	TRBV7-2	TRBJ1-3	.	.
CASRPEGYEQYF	TGTGCCAGCAGACCTGAGGGCTACGAGCAGTACTTC	TRBV6-6	TRBJ2-7	.	.
CASSLLTSGEQYF	TGCGCCAGCAGCCTTCTGACTAGTGGCGAGCAGTACTTC	TRBV5-1	TRBJ2-7	.	.
CASSVEGENTEAFF	TGTGCCAGCAGTGTAGAAGGGGAGAACACTGAAGCTTTCTTT	TRBV6-1	TRBJ1-1	.	.
CASSMRGDRQAFF	TGTGCCAGTAGTATGAGGGGGGACCGCCAAGCTTTCTTT	TRBV19	TRBJ1-1	.	.
CASSTGQVGSGELFF	TGTGCCAGCAGTACAGGACAGGTTGGGTCCGGGGAGCTGTTTTTT	TRBV6-6	TRBJ2-2	.	TRBD1
CASRGLAGLNEQFF	TGTGCCAGCAGGGGACTAGCGGGACTCAATGAGCAGTTCTTC	TRBV2	TRBJ2-1	.	TRBD2
CASSLQGGGNTIYF	TGTGCCAGCAGTTTACAGGGAGGTGGAAACACCATATATTTT	TRBV28	TRBJ1-3	.	.
CASSPRGGWGNEKLFF	TGTGCCAGCAGCCCCCGAGGGGGCTGGGGTAATGAAAAACTGTTTTTT	TRBV9	TRBJ1-4	.	TRBD1
CSVESSDTPETQYF	TGCAGCGTTGAGTCTTCGGACACTCCAGAGACCCAGTACTTC	TRBV29-1	TRBJ2-5	.	.
CASSRTSGRGTSTDTQYF	TGTGCCAGCAGCCGGACTAGCGGGAGGGGGACTAGCACAGATACGCAGTATTTT	TRBV7-9	TRBJ2-3	.	TRBD2
CASSQGSGRATDTQYF	TGTGCCAGCAGCCAGGGTAGCGGGAGGGCCACAGATACGCAGTATTTT	TRBV5-8	TRBJ2-3	.	TRBD2
CAWRGGSNYGYTF	TGTGCCTGGAGAGGGGGTTCCAACTATGGCTACACCTTC	TRBV30	TRBJ1-2	.	.
CASSERGRIDRTDTQYF	TGTGCCAGCAGTGAGCGCGGGAGGATAGACCGCACAGATACGCAGTATTTT	TRBV2	TRBJ2-3	.	TRBD2
CATSRASGTGFQPQHF	TGTGCCACCAGCAGGGCTTCCGGGACAGGATTTCAGCCCCAGCATTTT	TRBV15	TRBJ1-5	.	TRBD1
CASSVAPAETQYF	TGTGCCAGCAGCGTAGCCCCTGCAGAGACCCAGTACTTC	TRBV9	TRBJ2-5	.	.
CASSFGQLATGELFF	TGTGCCAGCAGCTTTGGACAACTGGCTACCGGGGAGCTGTTTTTT	TRBV7-3	TRBJ2-2	.	.
CASSVREGWRDTQYF	TGTGCCAGCAGCGTGCGGGAGGGTTGGAGAGATACGCAGTATTTT	TRBV9	TRBJ2-3	few	TRBD2
CASSVTGLPKQYF	TGTGCCAGCAGCGTTACAGGGCTCCCCAAACAGTACTTC	TRBV7-2	TRBJ2-7	.	.
CSVLQGLSTDTQYF	TGCAGCGTTTTACAGGGGCTTAGCACAGATACGCAGTATTTT	TRBV29-1	TRBJ2-3	.	TRBD1
CASSPGLAGGLEQFF	TGTGCCAGCAGCCCGGGACTAGCGGGAGGACTTGAGCAGTTCTTC	TRBV6-6	TRBJ2-1	.	TRBD2
CAISETSGVNNEQFF	TGTGCCATCAGTGAGACTAGCGGGGTGAACAATGAGCAGTTCTTC	TRBV10-3	TRBJ2-1	.	TRBD2